The clone carrying this TCR beta chain was seen only a few times. In the original analysis: Amplification with reference gene primers provided the estimates of nucleated cell counts. Sequencing was performed with immunoSEQ multiplex PCR; in TCRdb, only in-frame clones are kept and a portion is missing. V, J and clone size reflect that table, while D and trimming were determined from the DNA. Among some 190,000 clones listed, 76% were seen once. This entry comes from a study of blood T cell repertoires in COVID-19. Study summary: The United States, Italy and Spain provided the acute and convalescent COVID-19 samples. The cDNA or gDNA used as material had been derived from T cells, B-cell-depleted T cells, or PBMCs.

The CDR3 sequence is 18 residues long. The germline gives CDR1 MGHDK, CDR2 SYGVNS. V lost 4 bases and J 2 bases, leaving 24 bases between the germline ends. What was sequenced was peripheral blood. This chain connects TRBV25-1 to TRBJ2-7, with D possibly TRBD2 on 6 matching bases. The sequence was collected from a woman aged 50 to 65 with active or convalescent COVID-19. The CDR3 coding sequence is TGTGCCAGCAGTGGCCCCCGGGACTCAAACCCCCACCCCTACGAGCAGTACTTC. This encodes CASSGPRDSNPHPYEQYF.